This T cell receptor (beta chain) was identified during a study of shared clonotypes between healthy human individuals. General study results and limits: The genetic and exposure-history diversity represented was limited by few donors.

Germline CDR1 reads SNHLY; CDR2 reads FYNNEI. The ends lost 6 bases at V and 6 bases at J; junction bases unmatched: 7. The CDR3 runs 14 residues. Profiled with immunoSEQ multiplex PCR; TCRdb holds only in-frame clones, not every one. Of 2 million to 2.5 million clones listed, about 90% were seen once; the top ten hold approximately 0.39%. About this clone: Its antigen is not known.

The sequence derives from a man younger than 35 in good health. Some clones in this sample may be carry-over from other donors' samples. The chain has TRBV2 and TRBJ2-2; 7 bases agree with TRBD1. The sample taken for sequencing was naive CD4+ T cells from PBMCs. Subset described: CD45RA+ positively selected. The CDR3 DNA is TGTGCCAGCAGCGATAACAGGGGACCCGGGGAGCTGTTTTTT. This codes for CASSDNRGPGELFF.